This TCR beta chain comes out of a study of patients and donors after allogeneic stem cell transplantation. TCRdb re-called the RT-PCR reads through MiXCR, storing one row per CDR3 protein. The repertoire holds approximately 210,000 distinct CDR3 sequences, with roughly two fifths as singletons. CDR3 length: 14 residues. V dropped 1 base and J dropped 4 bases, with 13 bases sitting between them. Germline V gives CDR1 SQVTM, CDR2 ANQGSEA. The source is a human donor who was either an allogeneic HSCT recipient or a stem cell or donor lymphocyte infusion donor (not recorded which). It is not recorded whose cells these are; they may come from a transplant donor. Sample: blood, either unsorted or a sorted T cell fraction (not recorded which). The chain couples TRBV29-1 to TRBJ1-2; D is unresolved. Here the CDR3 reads CSVEVDLESYGYTF. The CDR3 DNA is TGCAGCGTTGAAGTGGACCTAGAATCCTATGGCTACACCTTC.